The next 16 T cell receptor beta chains were all read from a single sample in a study of early T cells in non-severe SARS-CoV-2 infection. TCRdb re-analysed the 5' RACE reads in MiXCR, keeping a single row per CDR3 protein. Of 100,000 to 150,000 distinct CDR3 sequences in the sample, under 15% were seen once. Sequencing used whole blood. The receptor source for this set is an adult who was a healthcare worker with PCR-confirmed SARS-CoV-2 infection or an uninfected control (not recorded which).

The chain is built from TRBV12-3 or TRBV12-4 and TRBJ1-3; D remains ambiguous. This CDR3 spans 14 amino acids. Trimming took off 6 bases at V and 0 bases at J, with 9 bases between the two ends. The DNA for the CDR3 is TGTGCCAGCAGGTTGACAAGCTCTGGAAACACCATATATTTT. It codes for CASRLTSSGNTIYF.

This clonotype occurred a few times. This chain uses TRBV5-1 with TRBJ2-1; 11 bases are shared with TRBD2. Germline CDR1 is SGHRS and CDR2 is YFSETQ. The CDR3 is 16 residues long. V gave up 4 bases and J gave up 0 bases; unmatched junction bases: 3. CDR3: CASSPSGGSSYNEQFF. CDR3 DNA: TGCGCCAGCAGCCCTAGCGGGGGGAGCTCCTACAATGAGCAGTTCTTC.

With regard to this clonotype: A read error may produce the germline difference seen at one junction end. V is TRBV3-1 and J is TRBJ2-2; the match to TRBD1 covers 8 bases. Germline V CDR1 and CDR2: LGHDT, YNNKEL (reference sequence). The CDR3 spans 17 residues. The DNA of the CDR3 is TGTACCAGCAGCTCAGGGGGCTTGGTTTTTCACACCGGGGAGCTGTTTTTT. As protein: CTSSSGGLVFHTGELFF.

The genes are TRBV9 and TRBJ1-3; D gene uncertain. The CDR3 contains 15 residues. Germline V gene lookup returns CDR1 SGDLS and CDR2 YYNGEE. The V gene lost 4 bases and the J gene lost 0 bases, with 11 bases spanning the gap. CDR3 sequence reads: CASSPTQDSGNTIYF. The CDR3 DNA follows: TGTGCCAGCAGCCCAACCCAGGACTCTGGAAACACCATATATTTT.

The chain combines TRBV3-1 with TRBJ2-7; D may be TRBD1 (5 bases). This CDR3 region has 15 residues. V dropped 2 bases and J dropped 4 bases, with 15 bases sitting between them. Looked up from germline, CDR1 is LGHDT and CDR2 is YNNKEL (reference sequence). The CDR3 nucleotides are TGTGCCAGCAGCCAACTCCAGGGTAATGGGTACGAGCAGTACTTC. Protein sequence: CASSQLQGNGYEQYF.

CDR3 sequence: CSARDSQTGTEAFF. The CDR3 coding sequence is TGCAGTGCTAGAGATTCTCAGACGGGCACTGAAGCTTTCTTT. V usage is TRBV20-1 and J usage is TRBJ1-1; D is unresolved. Germline assignment: CDR1 DFQATT and CDR2 SNEGSKA (reference sequence). The CDR3 is 14 residues long. V was clipped by 0 bases and J by 4 bases, with 12 bases between them.

This chain uses TRBV29-1 with TRBJ2-1; the D is unclear. Trimming removed 5 bases at V and 0 bases at J, with 11 bases between. The CDR3 consists of 14 residues. CDR1 is SQVTM and CDR2 is ANQGSEA in the germline V gene. The CDR3 coding sequence is TGCAGCGTTCTGAAAACTGACTCCTACAATGAGCAGTTCTTC. Its protein is CSVLKTDSYNEQFF.

A word on this clonotype: A clone one base away is much larger, so this may be a read error. CDR3 sequence reads: CASSWGSGASVLTF. The DNA for the CDR3 is TGTGCCAGCAGTTGGGGCTCTGGGGCCAGCGTCCTGACTTTC. This sequence joins TRBV27 and TRBJ2-6, with D perhaps matching TRBD1 (5 bases). The CDR3 sequence is 14 residues long. Germline CDR1 is MNHEY and CDR2 is SMNVEV (reference sequence).

V is TRBV3-1 and J is TRBJ1-1; 7 positions match TRBD1. The length of the CDR3 is 16 residues. The V gene end was trimmed by 4 bases and the J gene end by 7 bases; junction bases not matched to a gene: 15. Germline-derived CDR1 and CDR2 are LGHDT and YNNKEL (reference sequence). CDR3 DNA: TGTGCCAGCAGCCGAGGGATTAGGGTCGGGACAGATGAAGCTTTCTTT. It codes for CASSRGIRVGTDEAFF.

This chain joins TRBV3-1 and TRBJ2-7, with a tentative D call TRBD2 (6 bases). The V end lost 4 bases, the J end lost 1 base, and 17 bases lay between the germline ends. Germline V gene data show CDR1 as LGHDT and CDR2 as YNNKEL (reference sequence). This CDR3 spans 16 amino acids. CDR3 bases: TGTGCCAGCAGCCGAAACGGGGACGGGAGATCCTACGAGCAGTACTTC. It encodes CASSRNGDGRSYEQYF.

The V call is TRBV4-1, the J call TRBJ2-2; D is tentatively TRBD1 or TRBD2 (6 bases each). CDR3 size: 16 residues. Trimming cost V 1 base and J 4 bases, with 13 bases left between them. The germline V gene has CDR1 MGHRA and CDR2 YSYEKL. The CDR3 is CASSQVTGAGTGELFF. The CDR3 coding sequence is TGCGCCAGCAGCCAAGTAACGGGGGCGGGCACCGGGGAGCTGTTTTTT.

This clonotype was seen only a few times. The J gene is TRBJ1-5, the V gene TRBV27, with D perhaps TRBD1 (5 bases). CDR1 is MNHEY, CDR2 SMNVEV, per germline (reference sequence). V gave up 6 bases and J gave up 2 bases, with 20 bases separating them. The CDR3 has 17 residues. The CDR3 reads CASRTTGTVMGNQPQHF. The CDR3 bases are TGTGCCAGCAGGACTACCGGGACCGTCATGGGCAATCAGCCCCAGCATTTT.

This clonotype was detected many times. The chain uses TRBV5-6 and TRBJ2-6; D remains unclear. Germline V CDR1 and CDR2: SGHDT, YYEEEE. The CDR3 totals 16 residues. V was trimmed by 2 bases and J by 0 bases, leaving 9 bases between them. In DNA, the CDR3 is TGTGCCAGCAGCTTATCCGTGGGCTCTGGGGCCAACGTCCTGACTTTC. It codes for CASSLSVGSGANVLTF.

The V call is TRBV19, the J call TRBJ2-7; 7 positions match TRBD2. J lost 3 bases, V lost 4 bases, and 9 bases had no gene match. Germline V lookup: CDR1 LNHDA, CDR2 SQIVND (reference sequence). CDR3 size: 15 residues. This chain's CDR3 is CASSRVEGLLYEQYF. The CDR3 DNA follows: TGTGCCAGTAGTAGGGTGGAGGGACTACTCTACGAGCAGTACTTC.

This clonotype was detected only a few times. The rearrangement joins TRBV20-1 to TRBJ2-7; TRBD2 aligns across 13 bases. The CDR3 is 14 residues long. Losses at the gene ends were 3 bases for V and 6 bases for J; bases not matched to a gene: 5. Per the germline V gene, CDR1 is DFQATT and CDR2 is SNEGSKA (reference sequence). CDR3 sequence (DNA): TGCAGTGCTAGTCCCGGACTAGCGGGGGCCGAGCAGTACTTC. Translation: CSASPGLAGAEQYF.

This chain joins TRBV18 and TRBJ1-1; no reliable D call. Trimming cost V 2 bases and J 1 base, with 8 bases left between them. Germline loops: CDR1 KGHSH, CDR2 LQKENI. CDR3 length equals 14 residues. CDR3 DNA: TGTGCCAGCTCACCAGCGGTTAGGAACACTGAAGCTTTCTTT. Its translation is CASSPAVRNTEAFF. The full variable domain, its missing parts supplied by reference TRBV18 and TRBJ1-1, is NAGVMQNPRHLVRRRGQEARLRCSPMKGHSHVYWYRQLPEEGLKFMVYLQKENIIDESGMPKERFSAEFPKEGPSILRIQQVVRGDSAAYFCASSPAVRNTEAFFGQGTRLTVV.